The clone carrying this TCR beta chain occurred many times. What it recognizes is unknown. Regarding time point: technical triplicate 3. Germline-derived CDR1 and CDR2 are DFQATT and SNEGSKA (reference sequence). V was trimmed by 1 base and J by 2 bases, leaving 9 bases between them. This CDR3 has 14 residues. These data originate in a study of neurological immune-mediated disorders. Study results and limitations: The most TCR clonal expansion was seen in HTLV-1-associated myelopathy, and the least was seen in multiple sclerosis, which fell below healthy controls.

From the 5' RACE reads, TCRdb called clonotypes with MiXCR, one entry per CDR3 protein. The data show some 48,000 distinct CDR3 sequences, with approximately 21% seen just once and 4% to 5.5% held by the top ten. V and J are TRBV20-1 and TRBJ1-3; TRBD1 is a possible D gene (5 bases). Sequencing was performed on PBMCs. The sequence was collected from a man aged 55 to 70 with HTLV-1-associated myelopathy (HAM/TSP). In nucleotides, the CDR3 is TGCAGTGCTAGAGGACAGCCTACTGGAAACACCATATATTTT. Protein sequence: CSARGQPTGNTIYF.